A selection of T cell receptor beta chains follows, all from one sample in a study of cytomegalovirus exposure and HLA in healthy donors. The protocol was immunoSEQ multiplex PCR, while the TCRdb copy is restricted to in-frame clones and leaves out a portion. The sample shows approximately 200,000 clones, over 75% of them seen only once. The specimen was PBMCs. These receptors all stem from a young man in good health and CMV-seronegative. CDR3s include the opening cysteine and the closing phenylalanine or tryptophan. The order of the fields is V gene, J gene, CDR3 protein.

v_call: TRBV9
j_call: TRBJ1-1
cdr3_aa: CASSVAARAEGNTEAFF

v_call: TRBV14
j_call: TRBJ2-7
cdr3_aa: CASGDSGGSSYEQYF

v_call: TRBV6-5
j_call: TRBJ2-2
cdr3_aa: CASSYGQGATGELFF

v_call: TRBV5-8
j_call: TRBJ2-7
cdr3_aa: CASSLGGQGRSYEQYF

v_call: TRBV11-3
j_call: TRBJ1-1
cdr3_aa: CASRRTTGYTEAFF

v_call: TRBV25-1
j_call: TRBJ2-1
cdr3_aa: CASSQGLSSSYNEQFF

v_call: TRBV9
j_call: TRBJ2-5
cdr3_aa: CASSVDPLHSGADQETQYF

v_call: TRBV7-2
j_call: TRBJ2-1
cdr3_aa: CASSLSSSGTYNEQFF

v_call: TRBV7-3
j_call: TRBJ2-3
cdr3_aa: CASSGGSDTQYF

v_call: TRBV5-4
j_call: TRBJ2-2
cdr3_aa: CASSPPGVGPTGELFF

v_call: TRBV7-8
j_call: TRBJ1-2
cdr3_aa: CASSLTQLYGYTF

v_call: TRBV5-1
j_call: TRBJ2-1
cdr3_aa: CASSMEGLATKNEQFF

v_call: TRBV7-7
j_call: TRBJ2-5
cdr3_aa: CASSWTEKETQYF

v_call: TRBV11-3
j_call: TRBJ2-6
cdr3_aa: CASSLELGANSGANVLTF

v_call: TRBV11-1
j_call: TRBJ2-3
cdr3_aa: CASSKDRSTDTQYF

v_call: TRBV18
j_call: TRBJ2-3
cdr3_aa: CASSWTSTADTQYF

v_call: TRBV6-5
j_call: TRBJ2-1
cdr3_aa: CASRSPGGAYNEQFF

v_call: TRBV5-8
j_call: TRBJ1-2
cdr3_aa: CASVPRTTANYGYTF

v_call: TRBV29-1
j_call: TRBJ1-4
cdr3_aa: CSVLPATNEKLFF

v_call: TRBV5-1
j_call: TRBJ2-6
cdr3_aa: CASSPDSTGANVLTF

v_call: TRBV5-1
j_call: TRBJ1-4
cdr3_aa: CASRKQGTNEKLFF

v_call: TRBV11-2
j_call: TRBJ2-1
cdr3_aa: CASSPRQGRNKNEQFF

v_call: TRBV6-5
j_call: TRBJ1-2
cdr3_aa: CASSYSRGVNYGYTF

v_call: TRBV2
j_call: -
cdr3_aa: CASILTGAGFDEQYF

v_call: TRBV7-2
j_call: TRBJ1-2
cdr3_aa: CASTPQPGQGYGYTF

v_call: TRBV6-6
j_call: TRBJ2-1
cdr3_aa: CASSPQTSGGAGEQFF

v_call: TRBV6-6
j_call: TRBJ2-7
cdr3_aa: CASSYGGGTYEQYF

v_call: TRBV15
j_call: TRBJ2-3
cdr3_aa: CATSRDMGLSTDTQYF

v_call: TRBV15
j_call: TRBJ2-7
cdr3_aa: CATSRESPGTGDVRYF

v_call: TRBV9
j_call: TRBJ2-1
cdr3_aa: CATSPGTGGHNEQFF

v_call: TRBV19
j_call: TRBJ1-2
cdr3_aa: CASRPGGYDYGYTF

v_call: TRBV10-3
j_call: TRBJ1-1
cdr3_aa: CATALKVAPNTEAFF

v_call: TRBV5-1
j_call: TRBJ1-1
cdr3_aa: CASSAGDRRWNTEAFF

v_call: TRBV2
j_call: TRBJ2-7
cdr3_aa: CASSLGQGLSYEQYF

v_call: TRBV6-5
j_call: TRBJ2-5
cdr3_aa: CASTVAGEDETQYF

v_call: TRBV28
j_call: TRBJ2-2
cdr3_aa: CASSSQGTGELFF

v_call: TRBV19
j_call: TRBJ1-2
cdr3_aa: CASIGTGVLGGYTF

v_call: TRBV4-3
j_call: TRBJ1-1
cdr3_aa: CASSQDPENTEAFF

v_call: TRBV28
j_call: TRBJ1-1
cdr3_aa: CASSLLRGWTEAFF

v_call: TRBV7-2
j_call: TRBJ2-4
cdr3_aa: CASSPDHAKNIQYF

v_call: TRBV5-1
j_call: TRBJ2-4
cdr3_aa: CASSYEDIQYF